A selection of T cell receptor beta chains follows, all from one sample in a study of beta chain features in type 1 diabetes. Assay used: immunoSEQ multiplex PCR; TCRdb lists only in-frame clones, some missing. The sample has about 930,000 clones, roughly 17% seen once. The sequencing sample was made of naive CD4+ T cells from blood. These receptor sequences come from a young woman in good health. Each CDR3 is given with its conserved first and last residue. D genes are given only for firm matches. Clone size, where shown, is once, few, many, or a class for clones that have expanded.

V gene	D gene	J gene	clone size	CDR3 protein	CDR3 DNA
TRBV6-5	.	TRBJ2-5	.	CASSYRGFQETQYF	TGTGCCAGCAGTTACAGGGGTTTCCAAGAGACCCAGTACTTC
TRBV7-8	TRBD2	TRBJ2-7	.	CASSLGVISGSPTYEQYF	TGTGCCAGCAGCCTAGGCGTGATTAGCGGGAGCCCCACCTACGAGCAGTACTTC
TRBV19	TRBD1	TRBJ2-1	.	CASQNRGGNEQFF	TGTGCCAGCCAAAACAGGGGTGGTAATGAGCAGTTCTTC
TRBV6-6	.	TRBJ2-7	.	CASSYSSYEQYF	TGTGCCAGCAGTTACTCGAGCTACGAGCAGTACTTC
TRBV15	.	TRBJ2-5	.	CATSREPGAETQYF	TGTGCCACCAGCAGAGAACCAGGGGCAGAGACCCAGTACTTC
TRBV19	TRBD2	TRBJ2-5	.	CASSSGWGTSGEETQYF	TGTGCCAGTAGTTCCGGTTGGGGGACTAGCGGAGAAGAGACCCAGTACTTC
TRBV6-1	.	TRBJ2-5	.	CASSTGSQETQYF	TGTGCCAGCAGTACAGGGAGTCAAGAGACCCAGTACTTC
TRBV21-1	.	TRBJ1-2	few	CASSKVNRGFGGYTF	TGTGCCAGCAGCAAAGTAAACAGGGGATTTGGTGGCTACACCTTC
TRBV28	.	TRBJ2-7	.	CASSRLREQYF	TGTGCCAGCAGCCGCCTCAGGGAGCAGTACTTC
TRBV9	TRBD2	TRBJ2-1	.	CASGGLAAYNEQFF	TGTGCCTCGGGCGGACTAGCGGCCTACAATGAGCAGTTCTTC
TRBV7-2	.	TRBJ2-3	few	CASSLVLAPGTQYF	TGTGCCAGCAGCTTAGTTCTAGCCCCCGGTACGCAGTATTTT
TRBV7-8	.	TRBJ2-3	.	CASSLSRLSYTQYF	TGTGCCAGCAGCTTATCCCGCCTCTCATATACGCAGTATTTT
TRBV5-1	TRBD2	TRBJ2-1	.	CASSPVAGRLGEQFF	TGCGCCAGCAGCCCGGTAGCGGGACGGTTGGGGGAGCAGTTCTTC
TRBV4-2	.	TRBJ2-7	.	CASSQDTGRPYF	TGTGCCAGCAGCCAAGATACAGGGAGACCGTACTTC
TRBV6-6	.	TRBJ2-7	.	CASRSRVGEQYF	TGTGCCAGCAGAAGCAGGGTCGGGGAGCAGTACTTC
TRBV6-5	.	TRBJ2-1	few	CASSLGLYNEQFF	TGTGCCAGCAGTTTGGGACTCTACAATGAGCAGTTCTTC
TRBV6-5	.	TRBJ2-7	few	CASSLTGAPYEQYF	TGTGCCAGCAGTTTGACAGGAGCCCCCTACGAGCAGTACTTC
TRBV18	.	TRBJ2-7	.	CASSPADSYEQYF	TGTGCCAGCTCACCAGCCGACTCCTACGAGCAGTACTTC
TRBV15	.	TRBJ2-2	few	CATSRKQNTGELFF	TGTGCCACCAGCAGAAAACAGAACACCGGGGAGCTGTTTTTT
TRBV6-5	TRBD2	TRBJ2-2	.	CASSYLLAGHTGELFF	TGTGCCAGCAGTTACCTCCTAGCGGGTCACACCGGGGAGCTGTTTTTT
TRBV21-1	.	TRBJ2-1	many	CASSSRWWQFF	TGTGCCAGCAGCAGCCGTTGGTGGCAGTTCTTC
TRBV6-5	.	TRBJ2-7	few	CASSYGHLYEQYF	TGTGCCAGCAGTTACGGGCACCTCTACGAGCAGTACTTC
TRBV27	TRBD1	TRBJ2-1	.	CASSTAGTGKRSEQFF	TGTGCCAGCAGTACGGCCGGGACAGGGAAAAGGAGTGAGCAGTTCTTC
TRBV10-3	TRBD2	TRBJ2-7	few	CAISESGLDHEQYF	TGTGCCATCAGTGAGTCGGGACTAGACCACGAGCAGTACTTC
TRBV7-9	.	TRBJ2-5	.	CASSFLGEVETQYF	TGTGCCAGCAGCTTTTTAGGGGAGGTGGAGACCCAGTACTTC
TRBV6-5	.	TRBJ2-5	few	CASSEWRETQYF	TGTGCCAGCAGTGAATGGCGGGAGACCCAGTACTTC
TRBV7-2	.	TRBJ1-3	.	CASRQGGQNTIYF	TGTGCCAGCAGACAGGGTGGGCAGAACACCATATATTTT
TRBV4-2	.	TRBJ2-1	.	CASSQDSWRFSSYNEQFF	TGTGCCAGCAGCCAAGATTCTTGGCGATTCAGCTCCTACAATGAGCAGTTCTTC
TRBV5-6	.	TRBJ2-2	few	CASSLPGTPNTGELFF	TGTGCCAGCAGCCTCCCCGGGACACCTAACACCGGGGAGCTGTTTTTT
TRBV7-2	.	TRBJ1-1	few	CASSYKGGGDTEAFF	TGTGCCAGCAGTTACAAGGGCGGGGGGGACACTGAAGCTTTCTTT
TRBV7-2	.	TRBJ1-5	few	CASSLGSGNQPQHF	TGTGCCAGCAGCTTAGGTTCCGGGAATCAGCCCCAGCATTTT
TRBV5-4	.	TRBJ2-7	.	CASSLGGGSYYEQYF	TGTGCCAGCAGCTTGGGTGGGGGATCGTACTACGAGCAGTACTTC
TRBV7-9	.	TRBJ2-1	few	CASSLSDNEQFF	TGTGCCAGCAGCTTAAGTGACAATGAGCAGTTCTTC
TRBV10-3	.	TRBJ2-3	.	CATTGLDTQYF	TGTGCCACAACAGGGTTGGATACGCAGTATTTT
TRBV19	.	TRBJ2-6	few	CASSILRGRFSGANVLTF	TGTGCCAGTAGTATACTCCGGGGGCGGTTCTCTGGGGCCAACGTCCTGACTTTC
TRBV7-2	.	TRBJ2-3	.	CASSLLADTQYF	TGTGCCAGCAGCTTACTTGCAGATACGCAGTATTTT
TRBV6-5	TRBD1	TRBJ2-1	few	CASRSRDRGLNGQFF	TGTGCCAGCAGAAGCCGGGACAGGGGGCTGAACGGGCAGTTCTTC
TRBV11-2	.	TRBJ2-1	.	CASSSGKSGVQYNEQFF	TGTGCCAGCAGCTCAGGGAAGTCGGGAGTTCAATACAATGAGCAGTTCTTC
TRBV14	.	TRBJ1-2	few	CASSLQGIGGYTF	TGTGCCAGCAGTCTTCAGGGGATAGGCGGCTACACCTTC